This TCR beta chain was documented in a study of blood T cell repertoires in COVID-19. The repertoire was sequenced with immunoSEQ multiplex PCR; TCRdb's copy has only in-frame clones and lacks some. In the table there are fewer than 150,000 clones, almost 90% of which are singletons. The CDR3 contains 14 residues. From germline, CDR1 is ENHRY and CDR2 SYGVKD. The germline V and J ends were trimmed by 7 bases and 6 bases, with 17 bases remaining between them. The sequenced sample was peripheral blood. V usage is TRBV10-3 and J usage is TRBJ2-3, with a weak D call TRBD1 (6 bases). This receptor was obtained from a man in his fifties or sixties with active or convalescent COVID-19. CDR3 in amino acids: CAIKIGNRVDTQYF. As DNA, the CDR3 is TGTGCCATCAAGATCGGGAACAGGGTTGATACGCAGTATTTT.